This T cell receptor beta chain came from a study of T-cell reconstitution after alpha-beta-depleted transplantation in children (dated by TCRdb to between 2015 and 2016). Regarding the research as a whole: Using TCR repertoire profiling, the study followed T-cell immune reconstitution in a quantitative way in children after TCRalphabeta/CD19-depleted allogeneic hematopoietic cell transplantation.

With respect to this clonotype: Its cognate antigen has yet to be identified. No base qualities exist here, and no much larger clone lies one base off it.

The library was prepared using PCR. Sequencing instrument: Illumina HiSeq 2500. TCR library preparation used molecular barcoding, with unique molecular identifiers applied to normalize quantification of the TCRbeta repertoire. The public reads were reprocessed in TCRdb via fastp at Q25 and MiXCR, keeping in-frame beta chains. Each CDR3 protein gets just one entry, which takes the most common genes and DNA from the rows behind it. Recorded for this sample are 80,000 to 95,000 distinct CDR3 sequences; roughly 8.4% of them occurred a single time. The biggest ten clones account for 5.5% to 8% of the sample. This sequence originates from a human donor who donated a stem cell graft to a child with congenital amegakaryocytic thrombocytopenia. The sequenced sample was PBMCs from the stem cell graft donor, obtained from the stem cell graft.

The CDR3: CASMRDMNTEAFF. The DNA sequence follows: TGCGCCAGCATGAGGGATATGAACACTGAAGCTTTCTTT. The rearrangement combines TRBV5-1 with TRBJ1-1, with no confidently assigned D gene. The CDR3, from cysteine to phenylalanine, totals 13 residues. Kept here is only the CDR3 DNA, which spans 39 bases and is read in frame from base 1. V is reduced by 6 bases and J by 0 bases, leaving a spacing of 9 bases between them. The germline V gene gives CDR1 as SGHRS and CDR2 as YFSETQ. The CDR3, completed at both ends by the reference TRBV5-1 and TRBJ1-1 genes, gives the full variable domain KAGVTQTPRYLIKTRGQQVTLSCSPISGHRSVSWYQQTPGQGLQFLFEYFSETQRNKGNFPGRFSGRQFSNSRSEMNVSTLELGDSALYLCASMRDMNTEAFFGQGTRLTVV.